The subject of this entry is one T cell receptor (beta chain). Its target is unknown. This entry is derived from a study of T-cell memory formation after mild COVID-19. Turning to the study itself: There were largely donor-specific TCR clusters. Study observations and caveats: Day 15 to 85 contracting clones showed balanced CD4/CD8; later expanders leaned CD4+.

The authors produced TCR alpha and TCR beta cDNA libraries with sample barcodes and UMIs by 5'RACE using constant-segment primers. TCRdb redid the calling of the 5' RACE reads with MiXCR, one entry per CDR3 protein. The sample records roughly 130,000 distinct CDR3 sequences, 15% to 20% being singletons. The V gene's germline CDR1 is SGHRS and CDR2 YFSETQ. Trimming took off 0 bases at V and 9 bases at J, with 19 bases between the two ends. The length of the CDR3 is 16 residues. The chain employs TRBV5-1 and TRBJ2-1, with a possible D match to TRBD1 (5 bases). This clonotype was sampled from a man younger than 35 who had mild COVID-19 (a few samples of this study predate the infection). Cell type and time point are not known. Sequencing input: PBMCs or a T cell subset sorted from them (not recorded which). CDR3 sequence (DNA): TGCGCCAGCAGCTTGGGCGACAGTTCGGCGATTCTTGAGCAGTTCTTC. Residues: CASSLGDSSAILEQFF.